This T cell receptor beta chain was recovered during a study of CD8 T cells in Susac syndrome. When the RNA was reverse transcribed, random hexamers were used with an input of about 0.5 to 1 ug. Amplification of TCR beta CDR3 across 54 Vbeta and 13 Jbeta was performed with immunoSEQ multiplex PCR. TCRdb fed the immunoSEQ multiplex PCR reads into MiXCR, producing one record per CDR3 protein. There are about 250,000 distinct CDR3 sequences in the sample; roughly 93% occur only once, and around 0.07% lies in the top ten. From blood CD8+ and CD4+ T cells, TCR beta sequences were generated. TEMRA cells underwent FACS enrichment and CD8+ and CD4+ T cells underwent negative isolation. The germline V gene encodes CDR1 SGHRS and CDR2 YFSETQ. After removal of 3 bases from V and 2 bases from J, the junction contained 8 bases not matched to a gene. This CDR3 is 16 amino acids long.

Sequencing was performed on CD4+ T cells from PBMCs. The rearrangement joins TRBV5-1 to TRBJ2-1; the match to TRBD2 covers 7 bases. This TCR derives from a human donor with multiple sclerosis. CDR3 nucleotide sequence: TGCGCCAGCAGCTCAGCTCCTAGCGGCCCCTACAATGAGCAGTTCTTC. Its protein is CASSSAPSGPYNEQFF. Filled out from reference TRBV5-1 and TRBJ2-1, the complete variable domain reads KAGVTQTPRYLIKTRGQQVTLSCSPISGHRSVSWYQQTPGQGLQFLFEYFSETQRNKGNFPGRFSGRQFSNSRSEMNVSTLELGDSALYLCASSSAPSGPYNEQFFGPGTRLTVL.